This T cell receptor (beta chain) was captured in a study of OX40 agonist ivuxolimab in advanced cancers. CDR1 is MNHNS, CDR2 SASEGT, per germline. The V gene end was trimmed by 4 bases and the J gene end by 6 bases; junction bases not matched to a gene: 9. The CDR3 is made up of 15 amino acids. Profiling relied on immunoSEQ multiplex PCR, and the TCRdb table lists in-frame clones only, not all of them. The sample lists approximately 22,000 clones, around nine tenths seen once, with roughly a third in the top ten. This receptor was obtained from an adult with an advanced solid tumor such as melanoma, head and neck, liver or kidney cancer. The chain uses TRBV6-1 and TRBJ1-2, with 9 bases fitting TRBD1. Sequences were derived from CD4+ or CD8+ T cells sorted from blood, sampled in a trial of the OX40 agonist ivuxolimab. This CDR3 is CASSAWTGDIDGYTF. The DNA for the CDR3 is TGTGCCAGCAGTGCCTGGACAGGGGATATAGATGGCTACACCTTC.